This TCR beta chain appears in the sequencing data of a study of cytomegalovirus exposure and HLA in healthy donors. Broader study findings: CMV serostatus was the only immune exposure information that was available. The authors listed 150 or so TCR beta chains as cytomegalovirus-associated.

CDR1 and CDR2 (germline): MNHNY, SVGAGI (reference sequence). Deletions cut 0 bases from V and 12 bases from J, with 11 bases between. CDR3 length equals 12 residues. This clone came up a few times. Its antigen is not identified. The primer mix had 60 Vbeta and 13 Jbeta primers. Only in-frame clones appear in the TCRdb table, and some are missing; sequencing was by immunoSEQ multiplex PCR. The sample has roughly 130,000 clones; roughly 69% are singletons. This TCR was sampled from a human donor in good health. Sequences were obtained from PBMCs. The chain combines TRBV6-6 with TRBJ1-1, with a tentative D call TRBD1 (5 bases). CDR3 bases: TGTGCCAGCAGTTACTCTGCAGGGCTGTCTTTCTTT. Protein: CASSYSAGLSFF.